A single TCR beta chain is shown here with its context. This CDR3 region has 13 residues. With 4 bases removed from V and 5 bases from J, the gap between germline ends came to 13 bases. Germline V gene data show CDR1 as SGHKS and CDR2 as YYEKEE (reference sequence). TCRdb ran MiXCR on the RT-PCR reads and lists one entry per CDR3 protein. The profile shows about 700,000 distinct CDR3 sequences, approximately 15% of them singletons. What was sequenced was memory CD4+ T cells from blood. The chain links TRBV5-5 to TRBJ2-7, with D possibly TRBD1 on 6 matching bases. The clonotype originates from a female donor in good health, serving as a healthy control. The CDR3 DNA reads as TGTGCCAGCAGCAAGGACAGTTGGGACGAGCAGTACTTC. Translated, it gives CASSKDSWDEQYF.